This entry concerns a single T cell receptor beta chain. This record belongs to a study of blood T cell repertoires in COVID-19. The overall study: Researchers got acute and convalescent COVID-19 samples from the United States, Italy and Spain. Sources were T cells, B-cell-depleted T cells, or PBMCs; the material itself was cDNA or gDNA.

Germline-derived CDR1 and CDR2 are SGHRS and YFSETQ. CDR3 length: 18 amino acids. V shed 3 bases and J 5 bases; nucleotides not matched to a gene: 17. In the original processing: The authors estimated nucleated cell counts from reference gene primer amplification. Clones were sequenced by immunoSEQ multiplex PCR, and TCRdb holds only the in-frame ones, with some missing. V and J calls and clone size are those listed in that table; D and trimming were worked out from the DNA. The data contain around 280,000 clones, approximately 86% of them singletons. The V call is TRBV5-1, the J call TRBJ2-5; 9 positions match TRBD2. The sequence came from a woman aged 25 to 45 who had recovered from COVID-19. Sample: peripheral blood. This CDR3 reads CASSSRNSGRPGFETQYF. In DNA, the CDR3 is TGCGCCAGCAGCTCCCGGAATAGCGGGAGACCCGGATTTGAGACCCAGTACTTC.